This T cell receptor (beta chain) was retrieved from a study of regulatory T cells in long-lasting Graves disease. Construction of the TCR beta libraries employed iRepertoire HTBI primers in conjunction with Arm-PCR of CDR3 regions. TCRdb re-analysed the multiplex PCR reads in MiXCR, keeping a single row per CDR3 protein. In the table there are 250,000 to 300,000 distinct CDR3 sequences, about 18% of which are singletons. The time point denotes: newly diagnosed GD, antithyroid drugs for less than 3 months. RNA isolated from PBMCs was used to make the TCR library. The CDR3 is made up of 15 amino acids. Trimming left V 1 base short and J 8 bases short, with 12 bases between. Germline CDR1 SEHNR, CDR2 FQNEAQ (reference sequence). In its sample, this clonotype was seen many times. These same data were also listed under a study on T cells in Graves' hyperthyroidism and ophthalmopathy.

The source was peripheral blood mononuclear cells (PBMCs), collected at new diagnosis, from a patient treated with antithyroid drugs. This chain uses TRBV7-9 with TRBJ1-6; perhaps TRBD1 as D (5 bases). This TCR derives from a woman aged 30 to 39 with Graves disease. In DNA form, the CDR3 reads TGTGCCAGCAGCTTAGTGGGGGACCTTTATTCACCCCTCCACTTT. Residues: CASSLVGDLYSPLHF. The whole variable domain, remainder taken from reference TRBV7-9 and TRBJ1-6, is DTGVSQNPRHKITKRGQNVTFRCDPISEHNRLYWYRQTLGQGPEFLTYFQNEAQLEKSRLLSDRFSAERPKGSFSTLEIQRTEQGDSAMYLCASSLVGDLYSPLHFGNGTRLTVT.